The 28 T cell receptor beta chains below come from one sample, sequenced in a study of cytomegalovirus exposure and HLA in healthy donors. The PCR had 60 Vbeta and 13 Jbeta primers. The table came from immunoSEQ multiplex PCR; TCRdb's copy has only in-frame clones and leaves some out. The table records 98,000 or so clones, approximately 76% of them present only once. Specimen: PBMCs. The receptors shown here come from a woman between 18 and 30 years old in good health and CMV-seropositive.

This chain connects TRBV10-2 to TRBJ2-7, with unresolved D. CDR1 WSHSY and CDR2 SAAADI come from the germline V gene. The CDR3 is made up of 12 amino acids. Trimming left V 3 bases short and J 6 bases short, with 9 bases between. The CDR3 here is CASSDRRSEQYF. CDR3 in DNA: TGCGCCAGCAGTGATAGGAGAAGCGAGCAGTACTTC.

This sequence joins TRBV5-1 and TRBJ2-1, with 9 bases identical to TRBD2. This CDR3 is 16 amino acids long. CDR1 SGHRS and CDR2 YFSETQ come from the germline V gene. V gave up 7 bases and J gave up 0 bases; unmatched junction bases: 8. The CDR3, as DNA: TGCGCCAGCCGGCTAGCGGGATACTACTCCTACAATGAGCAGTTCTTC. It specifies CASRLAGYYSYNEQFF.

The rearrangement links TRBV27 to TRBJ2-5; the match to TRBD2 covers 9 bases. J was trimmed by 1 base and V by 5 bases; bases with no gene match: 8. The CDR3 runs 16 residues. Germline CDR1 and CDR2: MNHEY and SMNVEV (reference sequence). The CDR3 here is CASSPRTSVTQETQYF. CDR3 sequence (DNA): TGTGCCAGCAGTCCTAGGACTAGCGTAACCCAAGAGACCCAGTACTTC.

The CDR3 loop is CASSLVGTVGVGVETQYF. For the CDR3, the DNA is TGCGCCAGCAGCTTGGTGGGGACAGTAGGAGTAGGGGTGGAGACCCAGTACTTC. The rearrangement joins TRBV5-1 to TRBJ2-5; 7 bases match TRBD1. This CDR3 has 18 residues. Per germline, CDR1 SGHRS and CDR2 YFSETQ. V was clipped by 0 bases and J by 5 bases; unmatched bases: 16.

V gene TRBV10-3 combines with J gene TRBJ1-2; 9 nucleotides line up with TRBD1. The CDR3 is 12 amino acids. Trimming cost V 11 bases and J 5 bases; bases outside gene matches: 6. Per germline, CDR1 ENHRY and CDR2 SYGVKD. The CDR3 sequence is CASNGQGYGYTF. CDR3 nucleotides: TGTGCCTCCAACGGACAGGGGTATGGCTACACCTTC.

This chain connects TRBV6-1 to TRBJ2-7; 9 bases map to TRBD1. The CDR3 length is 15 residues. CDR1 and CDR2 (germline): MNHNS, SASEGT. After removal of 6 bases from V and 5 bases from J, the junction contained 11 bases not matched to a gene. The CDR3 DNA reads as TGTGCCAGCAGGAGCACCGGGACAGGGTTCGACGAGCAGTACTTC. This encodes CASRSTGTGFDEQYF.

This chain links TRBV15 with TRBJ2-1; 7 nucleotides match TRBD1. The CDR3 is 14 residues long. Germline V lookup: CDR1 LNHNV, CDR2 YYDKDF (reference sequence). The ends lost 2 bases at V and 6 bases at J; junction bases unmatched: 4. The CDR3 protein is CATSRNRDSNEQFF. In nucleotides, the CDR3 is TGTGCCACCAGCAGAAACCGGGACAGCAATGAGCAGTTCTTC.

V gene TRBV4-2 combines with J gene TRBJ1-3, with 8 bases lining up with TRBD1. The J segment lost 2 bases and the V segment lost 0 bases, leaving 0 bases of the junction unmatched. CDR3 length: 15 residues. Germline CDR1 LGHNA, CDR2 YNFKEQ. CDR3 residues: CASSQEDRAGNTIYF. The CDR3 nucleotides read TGTGCCAGCAGCCAAGAGGACAGGGCTGGAAACACCATATATTTT.

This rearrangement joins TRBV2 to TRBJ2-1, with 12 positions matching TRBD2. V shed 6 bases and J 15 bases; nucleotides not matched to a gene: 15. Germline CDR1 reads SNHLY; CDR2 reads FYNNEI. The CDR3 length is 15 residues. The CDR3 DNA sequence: TGTGCCAGCAGGCGAACGTCCGGGACTAGCGGGCTCGCGTTCTTC. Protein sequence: CASRRTSGTSGLAFF.

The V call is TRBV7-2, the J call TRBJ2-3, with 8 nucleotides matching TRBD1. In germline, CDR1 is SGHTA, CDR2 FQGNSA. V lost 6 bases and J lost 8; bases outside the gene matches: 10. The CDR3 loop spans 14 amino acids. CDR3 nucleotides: TGTGCCAGCAGACCCCAAAGCACAGGGGGTACGCAGTATTTT. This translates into CASRPQSTGGTQYF.

The CDR3 reads CASSDPQAVGELFF. The CDR3 DNA follows: TGTGCCAGCAGTGACCCCCAAGCGGTCGGGGAGCTGTTTTTT. The gene calls are TRBV2 and TRBJ2-2; perhaps TRBD2 as D (5 bases). The V and J ends lost 3 bases and 7 bases respectively, with 12 bases between them. The length of the CDR3 is 14 residues. Germline CDR1 and CDR2: SNHLY and FYNNEI.

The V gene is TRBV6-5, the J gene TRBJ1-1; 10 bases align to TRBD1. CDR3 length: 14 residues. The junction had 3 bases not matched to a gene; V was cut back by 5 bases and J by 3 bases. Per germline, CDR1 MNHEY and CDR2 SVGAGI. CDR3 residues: CASSPGQGHTEAFF. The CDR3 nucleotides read TGTGCCAGCAGTCCGGGACAGGGGCACACTGAAGCTTTCTTT.

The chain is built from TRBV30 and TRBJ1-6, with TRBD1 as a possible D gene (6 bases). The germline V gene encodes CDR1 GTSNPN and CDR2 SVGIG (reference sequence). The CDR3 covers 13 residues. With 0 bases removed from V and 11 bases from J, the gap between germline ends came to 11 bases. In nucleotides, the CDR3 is TGTGCCTGGAGTGTGTATGGGGACACACCCCTCCACTTT. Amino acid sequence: CAWSVYGDTPLHF. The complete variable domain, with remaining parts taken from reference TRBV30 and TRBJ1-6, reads SQTIHQWPATLVQPVGSPLSLECTVEGTSNPNLYWYRQAAGRGLQLLFYSVGIGQISSEVPQNLSASRPQDRQFILSSKKLLLSDSGFYLCAWSVYGDTPLHFGNGTRLTVT.

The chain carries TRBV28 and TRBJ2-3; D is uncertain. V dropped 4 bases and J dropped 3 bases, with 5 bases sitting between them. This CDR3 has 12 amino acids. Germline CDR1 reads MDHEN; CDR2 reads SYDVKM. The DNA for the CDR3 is TGTGCCAGCAGTTCGACAACAGATACGCAGTATTTT. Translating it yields CASSSTTDTQYF.

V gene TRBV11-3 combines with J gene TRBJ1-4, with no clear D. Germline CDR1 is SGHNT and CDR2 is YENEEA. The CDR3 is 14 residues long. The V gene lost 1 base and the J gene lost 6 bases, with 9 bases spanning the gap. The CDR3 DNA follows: TGTGCCAGCAGCTTAGTCCCTGAGGATGAAAAACTGTTTTTT. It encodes CASSLVPEDEKLFF.

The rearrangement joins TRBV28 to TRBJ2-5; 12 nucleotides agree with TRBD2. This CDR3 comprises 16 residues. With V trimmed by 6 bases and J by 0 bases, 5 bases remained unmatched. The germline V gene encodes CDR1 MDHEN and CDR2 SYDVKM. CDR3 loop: CASSPGLAGYQETQYF. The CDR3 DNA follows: TGTGCCAGCAGCCCCGGACTAGCGGGGTACCAAGAGACCCAGTACTTC.

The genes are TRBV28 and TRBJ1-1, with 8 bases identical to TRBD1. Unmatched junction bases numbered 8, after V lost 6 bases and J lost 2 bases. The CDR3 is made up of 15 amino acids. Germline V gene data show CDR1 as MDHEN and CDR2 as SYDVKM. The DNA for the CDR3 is TGTGCCAGCAGCAGGGGGCGGATGGCTAACACTGAAGCTTTCTTT. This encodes CASSRGRMANTEAFF.

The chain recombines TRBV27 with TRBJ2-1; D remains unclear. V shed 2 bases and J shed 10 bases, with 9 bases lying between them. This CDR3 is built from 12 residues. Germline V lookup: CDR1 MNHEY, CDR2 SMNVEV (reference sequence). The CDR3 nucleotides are TGTGCCAGCAGTTTAGTGGGCAGAGAGCAGTTCTTC. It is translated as CASSLVGREQFF.

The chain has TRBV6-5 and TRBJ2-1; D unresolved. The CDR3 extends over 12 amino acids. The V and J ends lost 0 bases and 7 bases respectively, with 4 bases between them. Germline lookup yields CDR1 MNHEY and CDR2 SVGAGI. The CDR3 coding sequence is TGTGCCAGCAGTTACTCCGGTAATGAGCAGTTCTTC. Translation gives CASSYSGNEQFF.

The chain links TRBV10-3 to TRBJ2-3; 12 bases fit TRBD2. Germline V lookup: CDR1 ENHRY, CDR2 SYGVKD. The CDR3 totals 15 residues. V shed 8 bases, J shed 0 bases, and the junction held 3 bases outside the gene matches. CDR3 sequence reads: CAIRGTSGSTDTQYF. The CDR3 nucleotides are TGTGCCATCCGGGGGACTAGCGGGAGCACAGATACGCAGTATTTT.

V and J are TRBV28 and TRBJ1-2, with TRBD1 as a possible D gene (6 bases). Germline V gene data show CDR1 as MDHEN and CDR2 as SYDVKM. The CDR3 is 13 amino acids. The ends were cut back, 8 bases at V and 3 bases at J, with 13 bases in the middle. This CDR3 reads CASHRAGDYGYTF. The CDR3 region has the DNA TGTGCCAGCCACCGGGCAGGGGACTATGGCTACACCTTC.

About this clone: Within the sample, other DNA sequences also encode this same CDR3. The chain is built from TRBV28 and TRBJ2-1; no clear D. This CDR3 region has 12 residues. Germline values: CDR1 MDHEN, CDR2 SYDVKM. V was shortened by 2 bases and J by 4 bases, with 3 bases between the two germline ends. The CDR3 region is CASSLPYNEQFF. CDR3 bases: TGTGCCAGCAGTTTACCGTACAATGAGCAGTTCTTC.

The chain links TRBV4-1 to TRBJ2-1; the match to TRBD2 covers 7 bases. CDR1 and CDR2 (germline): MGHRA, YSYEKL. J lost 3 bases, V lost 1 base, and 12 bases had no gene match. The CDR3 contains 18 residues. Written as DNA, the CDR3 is TGCGCCAGCAGCCAAGCCCCCTTGGGTGGGGAGGGCTACAATGAGCAGTTCTTC. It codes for CASSQAPLGGEGYNEQFF.

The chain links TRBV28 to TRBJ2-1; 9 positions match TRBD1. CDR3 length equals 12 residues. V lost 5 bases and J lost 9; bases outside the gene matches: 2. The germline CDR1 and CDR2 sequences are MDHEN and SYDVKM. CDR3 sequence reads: CASSTGGSEQFF. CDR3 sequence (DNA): TGTGCCAGCAGTACAGGGGGCAGTGAGCAGTTCTTC.

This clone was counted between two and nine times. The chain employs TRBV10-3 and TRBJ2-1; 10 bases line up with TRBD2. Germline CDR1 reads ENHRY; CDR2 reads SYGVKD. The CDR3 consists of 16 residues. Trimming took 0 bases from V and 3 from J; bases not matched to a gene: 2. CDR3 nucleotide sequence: TGTGCCATCAGTGAGTCACTAGCGGGAAACTACAATGAGCAGTTCTTC. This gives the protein CAISESLAGNYNEQFF.

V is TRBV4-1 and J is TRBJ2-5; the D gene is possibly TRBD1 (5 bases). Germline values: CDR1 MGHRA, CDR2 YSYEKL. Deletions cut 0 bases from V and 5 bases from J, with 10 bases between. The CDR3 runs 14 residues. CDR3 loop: CASSQEGHEETQYF. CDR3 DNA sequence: TGCGCCAGCAGCCAAGAAGGACATGAGGAGACCCAGTACTTC.

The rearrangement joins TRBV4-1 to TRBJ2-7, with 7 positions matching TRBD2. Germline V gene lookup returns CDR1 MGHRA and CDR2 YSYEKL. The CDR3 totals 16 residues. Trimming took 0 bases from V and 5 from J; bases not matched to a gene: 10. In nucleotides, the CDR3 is TGCGCCAGCAGCCAAGATCCTAGCGGAAGCCTCCACGAGCAGTACTTC. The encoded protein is CASSQDPSGSLHEQYF.

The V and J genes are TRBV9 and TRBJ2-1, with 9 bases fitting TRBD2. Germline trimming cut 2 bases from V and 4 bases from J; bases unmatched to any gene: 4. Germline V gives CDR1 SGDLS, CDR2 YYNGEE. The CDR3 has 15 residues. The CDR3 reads CASSVSGSGYNEQFF. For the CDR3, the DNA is TGTGCCAGCAGCGTTAGCGGGAGCGGGTACAATGAGCAGTTCTTC.